These 7 T cell receptor beta chains were sequenced from one sample in a study of blood T cell repertoires in COVID-19. Measured with immunoSEQ multiplex PCR; TCRdb has only the in-frame clones, and not every one. Here the sample spans some 270,000 clones, approximately 83% being singletons. The sequenced material came from PBMCs or T cells enriched from blood (not recorded which). The source is a man aged 50 to 60 who had recovered from COVID-19.

The rearrangement joins TRBV19 to TRBJ2-6; D is undetermined. This CDR3 comprises 17 residues. Between the trimmed V and J ends, which lost 4 bases and 4 bases, there was a span of 17 bases. Germline V CDR1 and CDR2: LNHDA, SQIVND (reference sequence). The CDR3 sequence is CASSTWQVSVGANVLTF. The DNA of the CDR3 is TGTGCCAGTAGTACGTGGCAGGTTTCTGTGGGGGCCAACGTCCTGACTTTC.

The chain recombines TRBV28 with TRBJ1-6, with D unresolved. Looked up from germline, CDR1 is MDHEN and CDR2 is SYDVKM. V lost 3 bases and J lost 2, with 5 bases in between. CDR3 length: 14 amino acids. CDR3 residues: CASSFGAYNSPLHF. In nucleotides, the CDR3 is TGTGCCAGCAGTTTCGGAGCCTATAATTCACCCCTCCACTTT.

The V gene is TRBV18, the J gene TRBJ2-5, with 8 bases matching TRBD2. Germline values: CDR1 KGHSH, CDR2 LQKENI. J gave up 5 bases and V 10 bases, and 3 bases lay outside the gene matches. CDR3 length: 11 amino acids. CDR3 DNA sequence: TGTGCCACCTCGGGAGGGGAGACCCAGTACTTC. Protein sequence: CATSGGETQYF.

This clone was seen a handful of times. J is TRBJ1-2 and V is TRBV11-2, with D hard to call. Trimming shortened V by 5 bases and J by 1 base, and 11 bases separated the two germline ends. Germline V gene data show CDR1 as SGHAT and CDR2 as FQNNGV. CDR3 length equals 14 residues. The CDR3 reads CASSPWGDNYGYTF. As DNA, the CDR3 is TGTGCCAGCAGCCCATGGGGAGATAACTATGGCTACACCTTC.

The chain combines TRBV12-3 or TRBV12-4 with TRBJ2-1; 7 bases map to TRBD1. The CDR3 has 10 residues. Trimming cost V 6 bases and J 12 bases; bases outside gene matches: 2. The CDR3 DNA is TGTGCCAGCAGGGGGACAGCGCAGTTCTTC. Translated, it gives CASRGTAQFF.

V gene TRBV5-6 combines with J gene TRBJ1-5, with a tentative D call TRBD1 (6 bases). Germline-derived CDR1 and CDR2 are SGHDT and YYEEEE. The CDR3 consists of 14 residues. The V gene lost 5 bases and the J gene lost 7 bases, with 16 bases spanning the gap. The CDR3 bases are TGTGCCAGCAGTCCGACAGGTACAGGCCAGCCCCAGCATTTT. This translates into CASSPTGTGQPQHF.

This clone has at least ten counts. The gene calls are TRBV5-1 and TRBJ2-7; 8 bases map to TRBD1. Germline V lookup: CDR1 SGHRS, CDR2 YFSETQ. Unmatched junction bases numbered 4, after V lost 0 bases and J lost 5 bases. This CDR3 is 14 amino acids long. CDR3 in DNA: TGCGCCAGCAGCTTGGGGCCAGGGGGCAACGAGCAGTACTTC. Amino acids: CASSLGPGGNEQYF.